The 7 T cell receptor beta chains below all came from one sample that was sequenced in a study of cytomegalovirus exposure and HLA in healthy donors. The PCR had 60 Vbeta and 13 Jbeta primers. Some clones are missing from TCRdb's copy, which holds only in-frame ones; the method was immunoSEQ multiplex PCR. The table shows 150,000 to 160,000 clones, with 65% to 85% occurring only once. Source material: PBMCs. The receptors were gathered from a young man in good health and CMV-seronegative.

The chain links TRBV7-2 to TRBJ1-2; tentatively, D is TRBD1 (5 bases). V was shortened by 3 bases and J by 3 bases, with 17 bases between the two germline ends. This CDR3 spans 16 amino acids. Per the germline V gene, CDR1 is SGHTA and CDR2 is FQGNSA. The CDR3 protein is CASSFDISRADYGYTF. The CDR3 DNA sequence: TGTGCCAGCAGCTTTGATATTAGCAGGGCCGACTATGGCTACACCTTC.

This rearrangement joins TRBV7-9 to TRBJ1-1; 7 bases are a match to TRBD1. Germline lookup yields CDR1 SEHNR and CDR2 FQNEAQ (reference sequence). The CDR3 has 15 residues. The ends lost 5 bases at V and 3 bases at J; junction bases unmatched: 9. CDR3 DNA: TGTGCCAGCAGCACCTACCAGGGGGGCCACACTGAAGCTTTCTTT. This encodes CASSTYQGGHTEAFF.

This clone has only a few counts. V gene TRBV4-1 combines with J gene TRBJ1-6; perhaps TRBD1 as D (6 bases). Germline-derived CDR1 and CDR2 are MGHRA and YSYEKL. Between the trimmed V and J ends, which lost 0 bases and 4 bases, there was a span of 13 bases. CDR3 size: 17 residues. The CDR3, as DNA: TGCGCCAGCAGCCAAGACTCGGGGGGGGCGTATAATTCACCCCTCCACTTT. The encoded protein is CASSQDSGGAYNSPLHF.

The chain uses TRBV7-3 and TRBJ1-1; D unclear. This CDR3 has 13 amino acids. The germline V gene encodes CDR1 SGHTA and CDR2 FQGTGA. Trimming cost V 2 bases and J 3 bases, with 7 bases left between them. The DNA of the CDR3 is TGTGCCAGCAGCTTATATTCCCACACTGAAGCTTTCTTT. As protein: CASSLYSHTEAFF.

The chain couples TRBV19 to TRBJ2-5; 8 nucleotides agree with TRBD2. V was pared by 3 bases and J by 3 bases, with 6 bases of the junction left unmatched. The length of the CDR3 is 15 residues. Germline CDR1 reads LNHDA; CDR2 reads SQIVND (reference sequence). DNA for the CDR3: TGTGCCAGTAGTATGGTCCAAGCGGGGGAAGAGACCCAGTACTTC. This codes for CASSMVQAGEETQYF.

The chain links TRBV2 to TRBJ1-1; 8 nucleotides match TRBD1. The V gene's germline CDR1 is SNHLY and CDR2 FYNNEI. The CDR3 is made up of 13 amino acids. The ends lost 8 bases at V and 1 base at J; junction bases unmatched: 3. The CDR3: CASPGTGNTEAFF. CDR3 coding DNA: TGTGCCAGCCCCGGGACAGGGAACACTGAAGCTTTCTTT.

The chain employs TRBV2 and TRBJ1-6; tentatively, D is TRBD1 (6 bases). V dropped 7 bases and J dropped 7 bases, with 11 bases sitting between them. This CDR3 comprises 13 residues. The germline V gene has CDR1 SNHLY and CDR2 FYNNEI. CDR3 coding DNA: TGTGCCAGCATACGGACAGCGAATTCACCCCTCCACTTT. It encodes CASIRTANSPLHF. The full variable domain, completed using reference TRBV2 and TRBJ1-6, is EPEVTQTPSHQVTQMGQEVILRCVPISNHLYFYWYRQILGQKVEFLVSFYNNEISEKSEIFDDQFSVERPDGSNFTLKIRSTKLEDSAMYFCASIRTANSPLHFGNGTRLTVT.